The source of this TCR beta chain is a study of CD8+CD57+ T cells in acquired aplastic anemia listed by TCRdb under 2018. Regarding the study in general: Extracted DNA from sorted CD4+ and CD8+ cells averaged 3.2 ug, ranging from roughly 0.17 to 30 ug. An average of around 9.8 million reads for CD4+ cells and roughly 12 million reads for CD8+ cells was obtained from healthy donor samples. Broader findings and caveats from the paper: Around 30 CD8+ CDR3 sequences were shared between patients and controls but appeared highly expressed in patients and within their immunodominant clones. Patients and healthy controls showed no significant difference in CD8+ Simpson's diversity (P=0.060).

This clonotype came up many times. It lacks a known antigen. One base away there is no much larger clone; base qualities are not given. The CDR3 covers 12 residues, taking in both the cysteine and the phenylalanine. Of all the DNA, just the CDR3 is kept, 36 bases in frame from base 1. For this chain, trimming is 1 base at the V end and 12 bases at the J end, and the number of junction bases without a gene match is 4. CDR1 and CDR2 are drawn from the germline V gene (reference sequence): SGHNT, YYREEE. Genomic DNA served as template for TCR beta VDJ combination and CDR3 sequence profiling. TCR repertoire sequencing was run on an Illumina HiSeq 2000. In the original analysis: TRBV/TRBJ rearrangement plots, CDR3 size and DJ length profiles, and Simpson's diversity index were used to assess repertoires. The most abundant DNA sequence in the deep sequencing data was taken as the immunodominant clone. CDR3 amino acid sequences were checked for sharing between subjects and were compared against published repertoires and the VDJdb database. TCRdb trimmed the raw reads at Q25, called clones with MiXCR and kept productive beta chains. One record per CDR3 amino acid sequence lists the most common genes and DNA. TCRdb, not the original authors, processed these V and J calls. The sample table contains roughly 130,000 distinct CDR3 sequences; only one count was recorded for around 50% of them. The ten top clones hold under 3% of the sample.

In the study, sorted CD4+ and CD8+ blood T cells from patients with severe aplastic anemia and from healthy subjects underwent deep sequencing of TCR repertoires. Ficoll-Paque density gradient centrifugation was used to isolate peripheral blood mononuclear cells. Before DNA was extracted, CD4+ and CD8+ T cells were sorted using either FACS or magnetic beads. Sequencing input: sorted CD4+, CD8+, or CD8+CD57+ T cells (not recorded which) from PBMCs. The sequence joins TRBV5-4 to TRBJ2-1; 7 bases in the junction line up with TRBD2. This clonotype was obtained from a human donor in good health, serving as a control. The CDR3 protein sequence reads: CASSLKSSGQFF. The DNA is TGTGCCAGCAGCTTGAAGTCTAGCGGGCAGTTCTTC.